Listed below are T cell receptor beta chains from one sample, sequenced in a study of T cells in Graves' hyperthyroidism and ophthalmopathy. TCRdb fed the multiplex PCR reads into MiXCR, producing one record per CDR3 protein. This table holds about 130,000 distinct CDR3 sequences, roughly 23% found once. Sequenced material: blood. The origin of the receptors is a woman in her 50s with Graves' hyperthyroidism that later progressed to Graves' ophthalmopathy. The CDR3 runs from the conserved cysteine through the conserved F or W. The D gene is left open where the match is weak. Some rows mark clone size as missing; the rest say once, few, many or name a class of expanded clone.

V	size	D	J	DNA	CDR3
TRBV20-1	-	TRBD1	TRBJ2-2	TGCAGTGCTAGAGATCAAAGACAGGGACCGAACACCGGGGAGCTGTTTTTT	CSARDQRQGPNTGELFF
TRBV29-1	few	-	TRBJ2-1	TGCAGCGCCCCCGTAGGAGTACCCTACAATGAGCAGTTCTTC	CSAPVGVPYNEQFF
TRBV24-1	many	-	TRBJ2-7	TGTGCCACCAGTGATACTCGACAGAGCTCCTGCGAGCAGTACTTC	CATSDTRQSSCEQYF
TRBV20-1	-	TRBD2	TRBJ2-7	TGCAGTGCTGGACTAGCGGAGTACTACGAGCAGTACTTC	CSAGLAEYYEQYF
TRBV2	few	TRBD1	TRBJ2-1	TGTGCCAGTAACAGGGACAGGGAACCTGAGCAGTTCTTC	CASNRDREPEQFF
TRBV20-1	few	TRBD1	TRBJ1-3	TGCAGACCGGGACAGGGATGGTCCACCATATATTTT	CRPGQGWSTIYF
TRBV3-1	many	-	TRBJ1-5	TGTGCCAGCAGCCAAGGGGACAATCAGCCCCAGCATTTT	CASSQGDNQPQHF
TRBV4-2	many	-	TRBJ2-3	TGTGCCAGCAGGGAAGGAGTATCAGATACGCAGTATTTT	CASREGVSDTQYF
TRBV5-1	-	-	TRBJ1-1	TGCGCCAGCCGGGGGGGGAGGAGTATGAACACTGAAGCTTTCTTT	CASRGGRSMNTEAFF
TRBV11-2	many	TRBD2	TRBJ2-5	TGTGCCAGCAGCTTAGTTCTGGCGGGGGGGTCAACCCAGTACTTC	CASSLVLAGGSTQYF
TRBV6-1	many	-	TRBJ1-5	TGTGCCAGCAGTCTCACCGACTCTCAGCCCCAGCATTTT	CASSLTDSQPQHF
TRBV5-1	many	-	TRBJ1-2	TGCGCCAGCAGCTTGGGGGCCTTGGGGGATGGCTACACCTTC	CASSLGALGDGYTF
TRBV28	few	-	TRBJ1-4	TGTGCCAGCAGAGTCAGGATAAATGAAAAACTGTTTTTT	CASRVRINEKLFF
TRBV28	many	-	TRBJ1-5	TGTGCCAGCACCTCACTCTCTCAGCCCCAGCATTTT	CASTSLSQPQHF
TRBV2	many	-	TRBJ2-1	TGTGCCAGCAGTGCCAGGGGAGAGGGTGAGCAGTTCTTC	CASSARGEGEQFF
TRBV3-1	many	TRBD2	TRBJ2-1	TGTGCCAGCAGCCGTGGCCATCTAGCGGGATCGGGCTACAATGAGCAGTTCTTC	CASSRGHLAGSGYNEQFF
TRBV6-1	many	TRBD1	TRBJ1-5	TGTGCCAGTGGACAGGGAAGCAATCAGCCCCAGCATTTT	CASGQGSNQPQHF
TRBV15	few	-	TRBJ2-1	TGTGCCACCAGCAGAGGGAGAGGGGCAAATGAGCAGTTCTTC	CATSRGRGANEQFF
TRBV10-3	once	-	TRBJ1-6	TGTGCCATCGCCCGAGGGGGGGGTTTGGATAATTCACCCCTCCACTTT	CAIARGGGLDNSPLHF
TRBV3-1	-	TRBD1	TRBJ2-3	TGTGCCAGCACCCTCACAGGGGGGACGCAGTATTTT	CASTLTGGTQYF
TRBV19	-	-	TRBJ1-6	TGTGCCAGTAGTTACGGGGCCGAGAATTCACCCCTCCACTTT	CASSYGAENSPLHF
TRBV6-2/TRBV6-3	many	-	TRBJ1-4	TGTGCCAGCAGGTTGGCTACTAATGAAAAACTGTTTTTT	CASRLATNEKLFF
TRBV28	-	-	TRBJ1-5	TGTGCCAGCAGCCACCTCGGACAGCGGAATCAGCCCCAGCATTTT	CASSHLGQRNQPQHF
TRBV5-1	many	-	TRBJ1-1	TGCGCCAGCAGCCCGCTTTTGGGGTCTGAAGCTTTCTTT	CASSPLLGSEAFF
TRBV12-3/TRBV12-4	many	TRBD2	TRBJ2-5	TGTGCCAGCAGTTTCGGGGGGGCCGAGACCCAGTACTTC	CASSFGGAETQYF
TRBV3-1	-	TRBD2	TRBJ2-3	TGTGCCAGCAGCCAAGAGCCTAGCGGGAGGGCTACGCAGTATTTT	CASSQEPSGRATQYF
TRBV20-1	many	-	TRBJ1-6	TGCAGTGCTAGTGTGCAGGGGAATTCACCCCTCCACTTT	CSASVQGNSPLHF
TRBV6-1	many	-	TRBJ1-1	TGTGCCAGCACCTACTCACAGGGCATGAACACTGAAGCTTTCTTT	CASTYSQGMNTEAFF
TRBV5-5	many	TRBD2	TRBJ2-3	TGTGCCAGCAGCTTGTACCTCTTAGCGGGAGGGGCAGATACGCAGTATTTT	CASSLYLLAGGADTQYF
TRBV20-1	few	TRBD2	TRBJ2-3	TGCAGTGCTAGATTAGCGGGAGGACAAGATACGCAGTATTTT	CSARLAGGQDTQYF
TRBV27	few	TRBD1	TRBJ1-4	TGTGCCAGCAGTCCAACCGCCCCGGGACAGGCTGAAAAACTGTTTTTT	CASSPTAPGQAEKLFF
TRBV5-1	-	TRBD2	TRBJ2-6	TGCGCCAGCAGCGACCACACATTAGCGGGAGCTCACACTTTC	CASSDHTLAGAHTF
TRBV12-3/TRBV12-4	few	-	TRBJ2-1	TGTGCCAGCAGTTTACGGGGTACGCGGGAGTTCTTC	CASSLRGTREFF
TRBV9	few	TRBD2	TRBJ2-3	TGTGCCAGCAGCGTAGGACTAGCGGGAGTCGGCACAGATACGCAGTATTTT	CASSVGLAGVGTDTQYF